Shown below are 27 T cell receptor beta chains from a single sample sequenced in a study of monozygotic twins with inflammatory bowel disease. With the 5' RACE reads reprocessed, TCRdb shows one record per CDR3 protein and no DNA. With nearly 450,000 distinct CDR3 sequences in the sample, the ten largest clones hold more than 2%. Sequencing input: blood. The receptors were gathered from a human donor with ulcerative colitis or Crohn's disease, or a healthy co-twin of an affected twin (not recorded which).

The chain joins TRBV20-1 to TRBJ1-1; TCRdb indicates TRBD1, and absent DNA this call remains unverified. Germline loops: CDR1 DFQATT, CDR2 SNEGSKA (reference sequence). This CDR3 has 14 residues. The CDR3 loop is CSARGGARSTEAFF.

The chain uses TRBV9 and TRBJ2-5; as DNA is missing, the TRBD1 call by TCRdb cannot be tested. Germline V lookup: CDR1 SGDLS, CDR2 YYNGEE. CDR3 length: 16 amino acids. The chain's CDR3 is CASSPPGGYKQETQYF.

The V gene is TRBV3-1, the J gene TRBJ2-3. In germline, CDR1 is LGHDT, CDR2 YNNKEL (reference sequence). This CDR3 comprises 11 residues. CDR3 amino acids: CASSQLDTQYF.

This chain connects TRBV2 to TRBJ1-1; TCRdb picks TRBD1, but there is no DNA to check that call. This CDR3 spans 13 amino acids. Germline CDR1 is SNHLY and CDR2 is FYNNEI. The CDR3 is CASRAGHPTEAFF.

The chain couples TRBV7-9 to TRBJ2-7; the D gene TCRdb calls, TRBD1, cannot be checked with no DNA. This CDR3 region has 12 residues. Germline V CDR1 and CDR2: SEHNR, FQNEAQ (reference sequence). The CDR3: CASGTGGVEQYF.

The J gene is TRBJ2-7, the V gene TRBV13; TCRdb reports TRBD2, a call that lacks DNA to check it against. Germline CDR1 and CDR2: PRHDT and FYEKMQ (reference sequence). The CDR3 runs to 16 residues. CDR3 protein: CASSILTSGGTYEQYF.

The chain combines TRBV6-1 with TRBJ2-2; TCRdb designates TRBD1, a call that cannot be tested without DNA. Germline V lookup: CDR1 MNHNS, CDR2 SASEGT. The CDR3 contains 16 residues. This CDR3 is CASSKKGPTNTGELFF.

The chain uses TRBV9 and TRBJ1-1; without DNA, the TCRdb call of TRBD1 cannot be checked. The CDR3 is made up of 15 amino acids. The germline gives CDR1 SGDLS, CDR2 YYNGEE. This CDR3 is CASSVDGGGDTEAFF.

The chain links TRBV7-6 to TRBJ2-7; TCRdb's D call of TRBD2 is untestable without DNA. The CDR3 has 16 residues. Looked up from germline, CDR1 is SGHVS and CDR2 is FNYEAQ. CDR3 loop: CASSLLSAGYSYEQYF.

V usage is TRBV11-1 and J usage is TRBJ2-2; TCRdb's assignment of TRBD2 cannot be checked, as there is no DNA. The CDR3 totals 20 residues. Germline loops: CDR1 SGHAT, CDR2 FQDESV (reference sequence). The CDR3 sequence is CASRKPPGLAGGLNTGELFF.

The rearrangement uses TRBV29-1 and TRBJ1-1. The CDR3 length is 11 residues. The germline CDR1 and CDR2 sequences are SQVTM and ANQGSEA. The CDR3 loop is CSVAGHTEAFF.

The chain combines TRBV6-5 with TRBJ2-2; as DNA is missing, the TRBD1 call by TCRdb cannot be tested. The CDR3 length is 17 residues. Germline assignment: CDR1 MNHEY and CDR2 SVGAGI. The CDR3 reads CASSYDPDTANTVELFF.

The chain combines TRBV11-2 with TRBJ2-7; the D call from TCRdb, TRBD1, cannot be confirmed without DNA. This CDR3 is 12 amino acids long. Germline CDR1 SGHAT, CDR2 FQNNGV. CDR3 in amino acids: CASTPWGNEQYF.

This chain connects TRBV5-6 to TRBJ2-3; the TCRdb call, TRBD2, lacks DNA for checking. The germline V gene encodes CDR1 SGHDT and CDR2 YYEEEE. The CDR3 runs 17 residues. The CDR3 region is CASSYRLAAANTDTQYF.

The CDR3 sequence is CASSRPTSGRDNEQFF. The chain joins TRBV3-1 to TRBJ2-1; checking the TCRdb D call of TRBD2 is not possible without DNA. Germline CDR1 reads LGHDT; CDR2 reads YNNKEL (reference sequence). This CDR3 has 16 amino acids.

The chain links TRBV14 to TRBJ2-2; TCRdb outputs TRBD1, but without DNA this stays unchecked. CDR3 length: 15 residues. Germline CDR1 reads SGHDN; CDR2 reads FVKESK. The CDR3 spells CASSQDRVRTGELFF.

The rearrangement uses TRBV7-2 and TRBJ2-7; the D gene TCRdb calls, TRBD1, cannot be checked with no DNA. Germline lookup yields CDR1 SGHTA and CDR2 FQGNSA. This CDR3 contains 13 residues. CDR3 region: CASSETLGYEQYF.

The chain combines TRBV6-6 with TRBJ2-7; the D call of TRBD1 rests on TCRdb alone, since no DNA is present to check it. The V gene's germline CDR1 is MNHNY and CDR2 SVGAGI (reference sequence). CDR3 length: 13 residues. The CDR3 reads CASSTQGSYEQYF.

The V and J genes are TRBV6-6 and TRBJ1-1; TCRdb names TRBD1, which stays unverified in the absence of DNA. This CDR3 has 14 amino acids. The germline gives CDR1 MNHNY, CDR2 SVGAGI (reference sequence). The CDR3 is CASKPGGANTEAFF.

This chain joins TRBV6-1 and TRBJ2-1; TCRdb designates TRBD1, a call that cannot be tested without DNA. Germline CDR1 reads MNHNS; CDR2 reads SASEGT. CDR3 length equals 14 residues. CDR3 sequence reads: CASNDRASYNEQFF.

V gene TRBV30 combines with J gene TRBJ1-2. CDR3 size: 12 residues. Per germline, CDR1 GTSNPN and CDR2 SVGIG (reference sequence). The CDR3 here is CALSPSGYGYTF.

The CDR3 region is CSASDRGASGELFF. This sequence joins TRBV20-1 and TRBJ2-2; the TCRdb D gene call, TRBD1, has no DNA to confirm it. This CDR3 contains 14 residues. Germline assignment: CDR1 DFQATT and CDR2 SNEGSKA (reference sequence).

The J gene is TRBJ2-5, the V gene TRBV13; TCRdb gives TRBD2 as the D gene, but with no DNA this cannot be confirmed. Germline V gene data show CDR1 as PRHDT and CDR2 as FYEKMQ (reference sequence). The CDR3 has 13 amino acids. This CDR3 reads CASSFQAGETQYF.

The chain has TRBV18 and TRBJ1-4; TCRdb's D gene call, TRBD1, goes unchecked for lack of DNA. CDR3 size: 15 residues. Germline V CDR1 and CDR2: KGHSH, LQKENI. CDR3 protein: CASSPFGGRVEKLFF.

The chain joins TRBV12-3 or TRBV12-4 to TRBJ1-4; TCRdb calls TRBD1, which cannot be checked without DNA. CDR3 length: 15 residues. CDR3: CASSLGRQPRGQLFF.

The CDR3 region is CASNSLYNEQFF. This chain joins TRBV12-3 or TRBV12-4 and TRBJ2-1; checking the TCRdb D call of TRBD2 is not possible without DNA. The CDR3 is 12 amino acids.

CDR3 residues: CASSRVGGAQETQYF. The rearrangement joins TRBV7-6 to TRBJ2-5; TCRdb gives TRBD1 as the D gene, but with no DNA this cannot be confirmed. In germline, CDR1 is SGHVS, CDR2 FNYEAQ. There are 15 residues in the CDR3.